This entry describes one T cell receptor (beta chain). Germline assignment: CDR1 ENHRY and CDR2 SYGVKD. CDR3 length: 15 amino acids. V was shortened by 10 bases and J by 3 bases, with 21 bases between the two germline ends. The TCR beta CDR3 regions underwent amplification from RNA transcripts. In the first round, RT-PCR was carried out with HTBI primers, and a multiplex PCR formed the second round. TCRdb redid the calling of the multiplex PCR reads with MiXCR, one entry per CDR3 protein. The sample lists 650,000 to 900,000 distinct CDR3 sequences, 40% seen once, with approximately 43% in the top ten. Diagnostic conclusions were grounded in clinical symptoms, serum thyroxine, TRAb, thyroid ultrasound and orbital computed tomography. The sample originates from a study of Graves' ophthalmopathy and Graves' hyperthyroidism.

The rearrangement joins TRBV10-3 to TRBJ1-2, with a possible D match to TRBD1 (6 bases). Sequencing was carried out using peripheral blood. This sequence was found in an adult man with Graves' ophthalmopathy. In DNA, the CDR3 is TGTGCCAGCACCGACCCTCTTACAGGGCACTATGGCTACACCTTC. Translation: CASTDPLTGHYGYTF.